The sequence of this T cell receptor beta chain was determined in a study of blood T cell repertoires in COVID-19. Across the whole study: From the United States, Italy and Spain came samples of acute and convalescent COVID-19. T cells, B-cell-depleted T cells, or PBMCs provided the cDNA or gDNA that served as material.

Original handling: Nucleated cell number was recorded as an estimate derived from reference gene primer amplification. Assay used: immunoSEQ multiplex PCR; TCRdb lists only in-frame clones, some missing. V, J and clone size derive from that table, while D and trimming were established from the DNA sequence. The table has about 200,000 clones, around 79% seen once. Germline-derived CDR1 and CDR2 are GTSNPN and SVGIG (reference sequence). The CDR3 is made up of 14 amino acids. Trimming stripped 4 bases from V and 2 bases from J, with 14 bases between. This TCR was recovered from a man over 45 who had recovered from COVID-19. Sequencing was done on a sample of peripheral blood. This sequence joins TRBV30 and TRBJ2-5; tentatively, D is TRBD2 (6 bases). For the CDR3, the DNA is TGTGCCTGGACCGTCCCGGGAGTACAAGAGACCCAGTACTTC. Translation: CAWTVPGVQETQYF.